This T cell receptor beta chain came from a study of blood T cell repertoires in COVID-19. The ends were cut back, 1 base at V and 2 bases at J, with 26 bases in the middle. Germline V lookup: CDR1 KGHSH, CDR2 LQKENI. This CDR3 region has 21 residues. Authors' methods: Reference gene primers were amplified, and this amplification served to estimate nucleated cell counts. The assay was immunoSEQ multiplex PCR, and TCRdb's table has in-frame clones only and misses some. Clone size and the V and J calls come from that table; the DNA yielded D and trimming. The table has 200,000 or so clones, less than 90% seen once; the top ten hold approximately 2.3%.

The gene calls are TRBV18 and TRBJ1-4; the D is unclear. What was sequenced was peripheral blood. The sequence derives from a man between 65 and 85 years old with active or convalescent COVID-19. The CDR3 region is CASSPLPSRTRLIGTNEKLFF. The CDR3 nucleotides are TGTGCCAGCTCACCACTTCCCTCCAGGACGAGACTAATTGGGACTAATGAAAAACTGTTTTTT.